This record concerns one T cell receptor beta chain sequence. Antigen: not known. The sample originates from a study of radiation and T cells in renal cell carcinoma. Study at large: Nephrectomy followed 15 Gy stereotactic body radiation by 4 weeks. Overall study results and limits: From baseline, blood top tumor clonotypes peaked at 2 weeks post-radiation. Baseline intratumoral clonotype presence is unknown without pretreatment biopsies.

The protocol was immunoSEQ multiplex PCR, while the TCRdb copy is restricted to in-frame clones and leaves out a portion. The profile shows 25,000 to 30,000 clones, roughly 80% of them singletons. Trimming removed 8 bases at V and 6 bases at J, with 8 bases between. There are 11 residues in the CDR3. Germline CDR1 and CDR2: MNHEY and SVGAGI. The time point was: blood 2 weeks post-SBRT. Indicated treatment: 15 Gy SBRT to primary tumor, nephrectomy 4 weeks later. Blood was sampled at baseline, 2 weeks and 4 weeks after SBRT. The chain employs TRBV6-5 and TRBJ2-1, with a weak D call TRBD1 (5 bases). The source is a man between 60 and 75 years old with renal cell carcinoma. This material consisted of blood, taken from a patient whose treatment included radiotherapy and nephrectomy. The CDR3: CASRQTNEQFF. The CDR3, as DNA: TGTGCCAGCCGACAGACCAATGAGCAGTTCTTC.